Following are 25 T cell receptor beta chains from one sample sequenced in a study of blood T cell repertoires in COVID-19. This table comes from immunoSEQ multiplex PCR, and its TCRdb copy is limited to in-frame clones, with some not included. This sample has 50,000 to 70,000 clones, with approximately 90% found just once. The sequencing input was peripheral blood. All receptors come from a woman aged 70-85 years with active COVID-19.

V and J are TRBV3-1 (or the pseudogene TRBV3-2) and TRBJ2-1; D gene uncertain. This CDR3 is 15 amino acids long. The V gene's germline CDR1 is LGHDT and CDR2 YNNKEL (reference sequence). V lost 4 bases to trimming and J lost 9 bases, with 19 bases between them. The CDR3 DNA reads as TGTGCCAGCAGCCCCCTTTGGGCGACACCGATTGAGCAGTTCTTC. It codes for CASSPLWATPIEQFF.

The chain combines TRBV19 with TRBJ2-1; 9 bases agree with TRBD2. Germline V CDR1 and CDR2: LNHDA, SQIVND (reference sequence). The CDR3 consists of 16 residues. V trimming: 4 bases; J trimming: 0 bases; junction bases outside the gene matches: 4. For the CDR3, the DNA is TGTGCCAGTAGTACTCGGACTAGCGCCTCCTACAATGAGCAGTTCTTC. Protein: CASSTRTSASYNEQFF. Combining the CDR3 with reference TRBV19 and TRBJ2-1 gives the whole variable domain DGGITQSPKYLFRKEGQNVTLSCEQNLNHDAMYWYRQDPGQGLRLIYYSQIVNDFQKGDIAEGYSVSREKKESFPLTVTSAQKNPTAFYLCASSTRTSASYNEQFFGPGTRLTVL.

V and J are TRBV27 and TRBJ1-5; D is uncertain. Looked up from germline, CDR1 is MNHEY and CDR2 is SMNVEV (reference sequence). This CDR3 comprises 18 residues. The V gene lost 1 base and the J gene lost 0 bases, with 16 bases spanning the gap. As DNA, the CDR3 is TGTGCCAGCAGTTTATTCCCCCCACAGCCGAATAGCAATCAGCCCCAGCATTTT. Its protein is CASSLFPPQPNSNQPQHF.

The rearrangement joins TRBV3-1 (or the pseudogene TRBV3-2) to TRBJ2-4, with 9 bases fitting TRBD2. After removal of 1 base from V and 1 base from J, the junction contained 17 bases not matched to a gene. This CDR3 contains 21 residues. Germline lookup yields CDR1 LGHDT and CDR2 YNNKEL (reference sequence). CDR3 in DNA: TGTGCCAGCAGCCAAGTCCCTAGCGGGACGTATTTGGTCGTCGCCAAAAACATTCAGTACTTC. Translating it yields CASSQVPSGTYLVVAKNIQYF.

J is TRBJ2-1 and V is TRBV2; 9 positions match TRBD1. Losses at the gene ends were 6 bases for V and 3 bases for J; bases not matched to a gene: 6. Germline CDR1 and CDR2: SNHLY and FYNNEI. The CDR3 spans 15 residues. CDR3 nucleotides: TGTGCCAGCAGCCCGACAGGGGGGAGCTACAATGAGCAGTTCTTC. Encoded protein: CASSPTGGSYNEQFF.

The CDR3 coding sequence is TGTGCCACCAGAGAGGGGACTAGCGGGAGGGCCAAGAGTACAGATACGCAGTATTTT. This encodes CATREGTSGRAKSTDTQYF. V usage is TRBV24-1 and J usage is TRBJ2-3; 16 nucleotides align to TRBD2. Germline CDR1 KGHDR, CDR2 SFDVKD. There are 19 residues in the CDR3. The V segment lost 7 bases and the J segment 3 bases; nucleotides outside the gene matches: 12.

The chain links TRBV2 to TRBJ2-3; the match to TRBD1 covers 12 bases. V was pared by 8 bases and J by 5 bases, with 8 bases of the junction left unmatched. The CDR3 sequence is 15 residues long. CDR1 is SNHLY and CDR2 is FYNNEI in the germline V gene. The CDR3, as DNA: TGTGCCAGCCTCCTGGGGGACAGGGGGCTAGATACGCAGTATTTT. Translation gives CASLLGDRGLDTQYF.

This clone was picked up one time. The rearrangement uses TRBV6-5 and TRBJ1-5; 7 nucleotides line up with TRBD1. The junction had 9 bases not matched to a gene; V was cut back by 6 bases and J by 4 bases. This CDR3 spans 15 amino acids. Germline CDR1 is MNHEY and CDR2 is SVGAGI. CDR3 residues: CASRYRGVDNQPQHF. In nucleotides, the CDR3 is TGTGCCAGCAGGTACAGGGGTGTGGATAATCAGCCCCAGCATTTT.

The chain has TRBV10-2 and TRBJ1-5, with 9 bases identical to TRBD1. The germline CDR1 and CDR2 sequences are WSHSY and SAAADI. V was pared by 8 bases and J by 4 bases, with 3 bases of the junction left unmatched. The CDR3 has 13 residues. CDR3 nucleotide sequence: TGCGCCAGCGGGGACAGGGAGAATCAGCCCCAGCATTTT. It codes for CASGDRENQPQHF.

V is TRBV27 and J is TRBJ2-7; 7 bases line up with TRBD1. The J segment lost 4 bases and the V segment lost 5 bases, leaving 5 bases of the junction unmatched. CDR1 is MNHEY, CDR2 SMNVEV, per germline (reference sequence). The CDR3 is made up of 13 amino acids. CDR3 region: CASSHGTEYEQYF. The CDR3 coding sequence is TGTGCCAGCAGTCATGGGACAGAGTACGAGCAGTACTTC.

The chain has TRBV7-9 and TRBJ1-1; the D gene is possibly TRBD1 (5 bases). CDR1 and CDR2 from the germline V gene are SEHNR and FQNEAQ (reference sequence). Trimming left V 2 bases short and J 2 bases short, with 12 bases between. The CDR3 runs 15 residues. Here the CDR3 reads CASSLTPDTNTEAFF. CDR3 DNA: TGTGCCAGCAGCTTAACCCCGGACACAAACACTGAAGCTTTCTTT.

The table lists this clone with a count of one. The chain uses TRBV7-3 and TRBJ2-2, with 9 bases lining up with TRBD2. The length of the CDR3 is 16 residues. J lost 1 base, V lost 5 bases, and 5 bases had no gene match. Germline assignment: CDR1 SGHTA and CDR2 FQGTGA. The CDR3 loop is CASSPTSGLNTGELFF. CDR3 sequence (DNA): TGTGCCAGCAGCCCGACTAGCGGTCTGAACACCGGGGAGCTGTTTTTT.

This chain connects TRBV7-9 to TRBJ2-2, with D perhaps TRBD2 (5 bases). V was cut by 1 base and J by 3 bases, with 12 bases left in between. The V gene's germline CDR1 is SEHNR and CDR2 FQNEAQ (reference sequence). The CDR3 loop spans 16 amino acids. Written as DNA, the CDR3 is TGTGCCAGCAGCTTAGAGGGAGAGATCGACACCGGGGAGCTGTTTTTT. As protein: CASSLEGEIDTGELFF.

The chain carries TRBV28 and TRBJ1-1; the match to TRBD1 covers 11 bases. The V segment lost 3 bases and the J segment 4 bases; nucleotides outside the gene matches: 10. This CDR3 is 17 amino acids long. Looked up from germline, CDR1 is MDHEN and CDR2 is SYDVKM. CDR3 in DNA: TGTGCCAGCAGTTTCAGACGAGGACAGGGGGCCACCACTGAAGCTTTCTTT. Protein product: CASSFRRGQGATTEAFF.

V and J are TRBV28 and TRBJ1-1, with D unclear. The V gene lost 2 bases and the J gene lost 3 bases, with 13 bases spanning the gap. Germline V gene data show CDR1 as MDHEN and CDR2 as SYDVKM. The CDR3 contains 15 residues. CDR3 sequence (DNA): TGTGCCAGCAGTTTAGTATACGGAGAGGACACTGAAGCTTTCTTT. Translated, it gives CASSLVYGEDTEAFF.

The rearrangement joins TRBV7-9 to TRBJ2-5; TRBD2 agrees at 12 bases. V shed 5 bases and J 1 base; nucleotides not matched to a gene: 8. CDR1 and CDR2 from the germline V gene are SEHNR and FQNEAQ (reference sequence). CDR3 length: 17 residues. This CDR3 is CASSPLWTSGTQETQYF. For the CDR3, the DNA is TGTGCCAGCAGCCCCCTATGGACTAGCGGGACCCAAGAGACCCAGTACTTC.

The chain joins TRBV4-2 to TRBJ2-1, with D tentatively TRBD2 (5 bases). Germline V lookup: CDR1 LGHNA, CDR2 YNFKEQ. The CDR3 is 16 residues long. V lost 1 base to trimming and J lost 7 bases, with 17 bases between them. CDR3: CASSQVGGILGNEQFF. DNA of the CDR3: TGTGCCAGCAGCCAAGTTGGAGGTATCCTTGGGAATGAGCAGTTCTTC.

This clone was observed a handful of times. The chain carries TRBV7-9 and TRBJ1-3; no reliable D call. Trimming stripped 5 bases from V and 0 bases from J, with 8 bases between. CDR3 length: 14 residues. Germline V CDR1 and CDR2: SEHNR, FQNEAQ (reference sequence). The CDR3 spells CASSPGSSGNTIYF. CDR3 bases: TGTGCCAGCAGCCCGGGGAGCTCTGGAAACACCATATATTTT.

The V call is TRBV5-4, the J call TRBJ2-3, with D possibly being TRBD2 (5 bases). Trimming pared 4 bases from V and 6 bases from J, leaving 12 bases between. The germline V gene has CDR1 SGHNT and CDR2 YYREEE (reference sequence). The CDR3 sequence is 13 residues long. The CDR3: CASSRKRADTQYF. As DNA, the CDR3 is TGTGCCAGCAGCCGGAAGAGGGCGGATACGCAGTATTTT.

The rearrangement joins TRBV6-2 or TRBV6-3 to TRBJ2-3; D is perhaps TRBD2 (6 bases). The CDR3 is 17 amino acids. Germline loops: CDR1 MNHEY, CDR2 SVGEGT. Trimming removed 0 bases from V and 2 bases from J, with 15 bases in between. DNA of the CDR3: TGTGCCAGCAGTTACTCGAGTACTAGCATCTACACAGATACGCAGTATTTT. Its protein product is CASSYSSTSIYTDTQYF.

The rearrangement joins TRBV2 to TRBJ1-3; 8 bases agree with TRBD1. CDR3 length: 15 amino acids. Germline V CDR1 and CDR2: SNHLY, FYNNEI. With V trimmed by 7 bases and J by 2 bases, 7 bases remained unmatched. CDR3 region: CASKTGQGPGNTIYF. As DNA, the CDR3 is TGTGCCAGCAAAACAGGACAGGGCCCTGGAAACACCATATATTTT.

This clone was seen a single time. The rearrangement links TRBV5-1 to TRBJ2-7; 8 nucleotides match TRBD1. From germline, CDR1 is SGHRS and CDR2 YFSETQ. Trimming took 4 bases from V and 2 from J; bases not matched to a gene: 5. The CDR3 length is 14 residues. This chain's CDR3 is CASSAYRGTYEQYF. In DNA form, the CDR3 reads TGCGCCAGCAGCGCTTACAGGGGGACCTACGAGCAGTACTTC.

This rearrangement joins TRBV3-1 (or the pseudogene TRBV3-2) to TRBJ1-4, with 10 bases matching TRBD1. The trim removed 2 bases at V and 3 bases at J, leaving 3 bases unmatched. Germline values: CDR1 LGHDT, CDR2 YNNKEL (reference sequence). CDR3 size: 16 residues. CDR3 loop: CASSQSGQGANEKLFF. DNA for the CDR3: TGTGCCAGCAGCCAATCAGGACAGGGGGCTAATGAAAAACTGTTTTTT.

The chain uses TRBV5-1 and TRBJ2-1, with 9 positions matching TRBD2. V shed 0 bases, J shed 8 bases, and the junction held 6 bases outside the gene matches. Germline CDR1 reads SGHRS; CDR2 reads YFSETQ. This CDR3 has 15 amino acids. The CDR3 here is CASSLVVAGADEQFF. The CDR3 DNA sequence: TGCGCCAGCAGCTTGGTGGTAGCGGGAGCGGATGAGCAGTTCTTC.

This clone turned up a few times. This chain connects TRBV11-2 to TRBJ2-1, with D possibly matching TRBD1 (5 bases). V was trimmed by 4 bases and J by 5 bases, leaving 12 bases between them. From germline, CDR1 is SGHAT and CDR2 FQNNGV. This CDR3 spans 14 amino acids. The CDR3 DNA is TGTGCCAGCAGCTCAGGGCCTAGGAACAATGAGCAGTTCTTC. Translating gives CASSSGPRNNEQFF.